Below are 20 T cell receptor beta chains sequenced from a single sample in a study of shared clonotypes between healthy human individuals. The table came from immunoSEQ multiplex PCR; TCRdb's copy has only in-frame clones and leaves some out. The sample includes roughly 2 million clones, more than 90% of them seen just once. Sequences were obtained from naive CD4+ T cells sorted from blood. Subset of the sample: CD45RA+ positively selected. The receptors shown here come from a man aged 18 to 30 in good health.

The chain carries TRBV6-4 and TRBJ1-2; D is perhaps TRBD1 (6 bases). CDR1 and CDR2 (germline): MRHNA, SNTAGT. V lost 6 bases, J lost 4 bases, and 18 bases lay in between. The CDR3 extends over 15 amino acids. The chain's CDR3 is CASRPIGGRSYGYTF. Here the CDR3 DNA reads TGTGCCAGCAGGCCTATCGGGGGGCGCAGCTATGGCTACACCTTC.

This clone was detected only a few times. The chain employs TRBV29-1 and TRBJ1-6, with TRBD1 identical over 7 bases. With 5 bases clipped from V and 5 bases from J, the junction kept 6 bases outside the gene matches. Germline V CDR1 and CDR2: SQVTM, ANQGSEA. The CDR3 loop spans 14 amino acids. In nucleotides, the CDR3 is TGCAGCGTTTCGACCGACAGGGATAATTCACCCCTCCACTTT. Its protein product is CSVSTDRDNSPLHF.

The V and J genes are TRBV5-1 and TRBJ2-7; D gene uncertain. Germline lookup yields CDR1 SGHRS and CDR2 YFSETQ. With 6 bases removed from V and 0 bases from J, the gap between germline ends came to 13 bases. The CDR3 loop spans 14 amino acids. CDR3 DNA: TGCGCCAGCACCCTGTCAGACACCTCCTACGAGCAGTACTTC. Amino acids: CASTLSDTSYEQYF.

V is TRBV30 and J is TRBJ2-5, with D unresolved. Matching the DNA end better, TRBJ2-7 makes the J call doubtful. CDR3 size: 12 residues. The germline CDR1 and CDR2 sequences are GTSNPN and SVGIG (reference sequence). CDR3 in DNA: TGTGCCTGGAGTACTCTCTCCTACGAGCAGTACTTC. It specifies CAWSTLSYEQYF.

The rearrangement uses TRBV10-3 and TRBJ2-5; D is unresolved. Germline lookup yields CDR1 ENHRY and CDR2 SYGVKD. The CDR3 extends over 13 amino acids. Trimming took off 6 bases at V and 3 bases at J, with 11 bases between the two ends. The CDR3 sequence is CAIRPWGEETQYF. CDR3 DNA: TGTGCCATCAGGCCGTGGGGTGAAGAGACCCAGTACTTC.

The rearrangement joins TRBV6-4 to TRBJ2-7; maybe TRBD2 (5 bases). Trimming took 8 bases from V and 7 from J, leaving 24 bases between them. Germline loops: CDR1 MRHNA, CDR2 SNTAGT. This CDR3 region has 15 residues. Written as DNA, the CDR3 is TGTGCCAGCCATGATGCCTTTAGGTCGAGGAGGGAGCAGTACTTC. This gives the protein CASHDAFRSRREQYF.

CDR3 bases: TGCGCCAGCAGCCCTGTAGGGAGCTCCTACGAGCAGTACTTC. Protein sequence: CASSPVGSSYEQYF. V gene TRBV5-1 combines with J gene TRBJ2-7; a possible D gene is TRBD2 (5 bases). The CDR3 has 14 residues. V was pared by 4 bases and J by 0 bases, with 11 bases between. Germline-derived CDR1 and CDR2 are SGHRS and YFSETQ.

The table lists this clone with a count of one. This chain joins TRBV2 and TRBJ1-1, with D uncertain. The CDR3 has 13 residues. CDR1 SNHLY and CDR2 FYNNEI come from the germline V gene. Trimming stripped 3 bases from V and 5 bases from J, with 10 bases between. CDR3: CASSEGGITEAFF. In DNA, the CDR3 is TGTGCCAGCAGTGAGGGAGGGATTACTGAAGCTTTCTTT.

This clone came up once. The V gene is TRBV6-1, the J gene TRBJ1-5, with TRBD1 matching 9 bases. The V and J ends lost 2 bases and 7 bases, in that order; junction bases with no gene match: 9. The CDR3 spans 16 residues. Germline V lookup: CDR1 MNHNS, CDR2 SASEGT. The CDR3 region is CASSEFGTGNYQPQHF. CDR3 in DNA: TGTGCCAGCAGTGAATTCGGGACAGGGAACTACCAGCCCCAGCATTTT.

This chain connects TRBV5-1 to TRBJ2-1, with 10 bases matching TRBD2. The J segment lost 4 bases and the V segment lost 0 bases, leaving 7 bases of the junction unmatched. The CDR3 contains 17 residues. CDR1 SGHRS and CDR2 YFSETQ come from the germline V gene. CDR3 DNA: TGCGCCAGCAGCTTGGCCCTATCTAGCGGGGGATACAATGAGCAGTTCTTC. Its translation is CASSLALSSGGYNEQFF.

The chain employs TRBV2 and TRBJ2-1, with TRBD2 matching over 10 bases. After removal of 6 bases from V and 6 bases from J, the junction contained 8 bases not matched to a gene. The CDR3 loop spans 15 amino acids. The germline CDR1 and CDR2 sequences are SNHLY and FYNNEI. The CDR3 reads CASRLAGVGANEQFF. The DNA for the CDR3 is TGTGCCAGCAGGCTAGCGGGAGTGGGAGCCAATGAGCAGTTCTTC.

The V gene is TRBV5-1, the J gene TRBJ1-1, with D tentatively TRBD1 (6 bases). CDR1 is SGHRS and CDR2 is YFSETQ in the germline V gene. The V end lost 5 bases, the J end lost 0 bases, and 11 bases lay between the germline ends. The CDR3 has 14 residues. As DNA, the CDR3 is TGCGCCAGCAGGGAAACAGGGATGAACACTGAAGCTTTCTTT. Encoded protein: CASRETGMNTEAFF.

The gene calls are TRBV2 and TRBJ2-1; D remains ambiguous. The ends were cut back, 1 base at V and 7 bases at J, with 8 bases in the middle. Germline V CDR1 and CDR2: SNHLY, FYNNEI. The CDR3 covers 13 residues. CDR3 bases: TGTGCCAGCAGTGAAGACATGGAGAATGAGCAGTTCTTC. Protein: CASSEDMENEQFF.

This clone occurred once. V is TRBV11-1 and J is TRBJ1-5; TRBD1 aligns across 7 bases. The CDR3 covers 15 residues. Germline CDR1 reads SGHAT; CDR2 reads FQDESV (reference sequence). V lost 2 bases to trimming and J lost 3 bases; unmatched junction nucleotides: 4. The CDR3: CASSLRDSHNQPQHF. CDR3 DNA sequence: TGTGCCAGCAGCTTACGGGACAGCCACAATCAGCCCCAGCATTTT. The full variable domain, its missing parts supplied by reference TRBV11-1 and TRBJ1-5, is EAEVAQSPRYKITEKSQAVAFWCDPISGHATLYWYRQILGQGPELLVQFQDESVVDDSQLPKDRFSAERLKGVDSTLKIQPAELGDSAMYLCASSLRDSHNQPQHFGDGTRLSIL.

CDR3 sequence reads: CASSPEVASGYEQYF. The CDR3, as DNA: TGTGCCAGCAGCCCCGAGGTAGCCTCAGGTTACGAGCAGTACTTC. This chain joins TRBV7-2 and TRBJ2-7; D gene ambiguous. Trimming took off 5 bases at V and 4 bases at J, with 18 bases between the two ends. CDR1 is SGHTA, CDR2 FQGNSA, per germline. CDR3 length: 15 residues.

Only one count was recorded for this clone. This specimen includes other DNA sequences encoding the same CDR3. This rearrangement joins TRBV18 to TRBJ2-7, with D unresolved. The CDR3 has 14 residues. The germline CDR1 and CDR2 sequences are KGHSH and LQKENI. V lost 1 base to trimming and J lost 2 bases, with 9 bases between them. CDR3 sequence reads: CASSPQTGTYEQYF. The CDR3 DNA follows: TGTGCCAGCTCACCACAGACTGGGACCTACGAGCAGTACTTC.

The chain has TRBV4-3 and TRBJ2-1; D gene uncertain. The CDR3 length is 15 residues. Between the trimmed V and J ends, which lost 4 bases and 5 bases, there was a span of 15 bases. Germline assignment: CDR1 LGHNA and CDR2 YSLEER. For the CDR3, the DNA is TGCGCCAGCAGCCTCGACACCCCCGGCCACAATGAGCAGTTCTTC. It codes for CASSLDTPGHNEQFF.

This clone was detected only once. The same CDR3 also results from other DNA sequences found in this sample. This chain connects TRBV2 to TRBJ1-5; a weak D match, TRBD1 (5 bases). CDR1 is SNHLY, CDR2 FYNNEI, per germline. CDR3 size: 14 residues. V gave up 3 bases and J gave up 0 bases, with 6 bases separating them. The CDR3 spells CASSEGRSNQPQHF. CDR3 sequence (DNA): TGTGCCAGCAGTGAGGGACGTAGCAATCAGCCCCAGCATTTT.

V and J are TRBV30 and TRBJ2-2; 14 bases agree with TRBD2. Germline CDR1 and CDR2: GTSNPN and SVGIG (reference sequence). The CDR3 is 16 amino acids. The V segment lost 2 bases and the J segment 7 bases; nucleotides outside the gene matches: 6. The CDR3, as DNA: TGTGCCTGGAGTCCCGGGACTAGCGGGAGAGGCGGGGAGCTGTTTTTT. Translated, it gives CAWSPGTSGRGGELFF.

The CDR3 coding sequence is TGCGCCAGCAGCCCTCCCTCTATCCACGAGCAGTACTTC. Translation: CASSPPSIHEQYF. The gene calls are TRBV5-1 and TRBJ2-5; D gene unclear. Gene TRBJ2-7 matches the end of the DNA better, so the J call may be wrong. Germline values: CDR1 SGHRS, CDR2 YFSETQ. CDR3 length equals 13 residues.